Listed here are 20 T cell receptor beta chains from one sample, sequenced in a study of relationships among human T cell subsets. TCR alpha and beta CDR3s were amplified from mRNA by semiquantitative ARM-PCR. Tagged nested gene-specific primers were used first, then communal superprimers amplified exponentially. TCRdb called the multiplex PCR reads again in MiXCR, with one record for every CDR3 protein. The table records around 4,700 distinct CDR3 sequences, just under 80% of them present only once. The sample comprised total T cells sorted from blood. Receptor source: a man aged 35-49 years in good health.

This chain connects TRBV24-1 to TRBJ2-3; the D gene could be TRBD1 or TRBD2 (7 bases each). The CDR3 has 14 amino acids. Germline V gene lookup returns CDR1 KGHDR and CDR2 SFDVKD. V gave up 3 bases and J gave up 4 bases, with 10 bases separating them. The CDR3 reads CATSDPGGADTQYF. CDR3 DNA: TGTGCCACCAGTGATCCAGGGGGGGCAGATACGCAGTATTTT.

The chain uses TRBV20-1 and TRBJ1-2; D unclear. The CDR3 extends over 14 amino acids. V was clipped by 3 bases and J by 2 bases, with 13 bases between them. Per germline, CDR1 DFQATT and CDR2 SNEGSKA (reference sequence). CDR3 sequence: CSARASAENYGYTF. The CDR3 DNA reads TGCAGTGCTAGGGCATCAGCAGAGAACTATGGCTACACCTTC.

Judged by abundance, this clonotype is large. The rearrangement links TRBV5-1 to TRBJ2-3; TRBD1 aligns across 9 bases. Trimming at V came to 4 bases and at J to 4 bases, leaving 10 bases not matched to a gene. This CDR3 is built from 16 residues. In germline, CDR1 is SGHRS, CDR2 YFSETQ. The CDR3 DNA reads TGCGCCAGCAGCCCTGAACAGGGGGCTCGGGCAGATACGCAGTATTTT. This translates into CASSPEQGARADTQYF.

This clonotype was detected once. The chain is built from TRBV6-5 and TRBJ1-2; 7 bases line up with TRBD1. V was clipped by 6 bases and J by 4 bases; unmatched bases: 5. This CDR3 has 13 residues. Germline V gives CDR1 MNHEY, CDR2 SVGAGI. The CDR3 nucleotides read TGTGCCAGCAGGAACAGGGGCCTCTATGGCTACACCTTC. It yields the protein CASRNRGLYGYTF.

Here the CDR3 DNA reads TGTGCCAGCAGCTACCGGGACAGGGGATCCGAGCAGTACTTC. Residues: CASSYRDRGSEQYF. The V gene is TRBV7-6, the J gene TRBJ2-7, with 10 nucleotides matching TRBD1. The V gene's germline CDR1 is SGHVS and CDR2 FNYEAQ. Trimming cost V 4 bases and J 6 bases; bases outside gene matches: 6. The CDR3 extends over 14 amino acids.

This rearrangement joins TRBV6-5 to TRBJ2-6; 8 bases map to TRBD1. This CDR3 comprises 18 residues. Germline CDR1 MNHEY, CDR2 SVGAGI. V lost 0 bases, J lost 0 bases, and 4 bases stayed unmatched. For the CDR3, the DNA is TGTGCCAGCAGTTACTCGGGACAGGCAAGCTCTGGGGCCAACGTCCTGACTTTC. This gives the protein CASSYSGQASSGANVLTF.

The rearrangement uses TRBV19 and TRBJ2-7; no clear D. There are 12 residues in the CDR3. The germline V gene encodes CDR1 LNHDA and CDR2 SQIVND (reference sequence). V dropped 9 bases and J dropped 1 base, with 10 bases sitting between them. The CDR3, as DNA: TGTGCCAGCAGTCCGGATTCCTACGAGCAGTACTTC. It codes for CASSPDSYEQYF.

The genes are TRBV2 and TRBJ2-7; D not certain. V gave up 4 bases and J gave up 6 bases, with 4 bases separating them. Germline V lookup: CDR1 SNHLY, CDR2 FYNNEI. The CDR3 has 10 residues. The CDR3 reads CASSGGEQYF. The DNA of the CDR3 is TGTGCCAGCAGTGGAGGCGAGCAGTACTTC.

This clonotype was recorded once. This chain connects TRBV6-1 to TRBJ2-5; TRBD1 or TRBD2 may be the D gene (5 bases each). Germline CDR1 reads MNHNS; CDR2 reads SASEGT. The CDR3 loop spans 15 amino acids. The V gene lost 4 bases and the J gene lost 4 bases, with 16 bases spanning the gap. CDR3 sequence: CASSGGLGRGETQYF. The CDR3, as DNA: TGTGCCAGCAGTGGAGGTCTGGGACGGGGAGAGACCCAGTACTTC.

The DNA for the CDR3 is TGTGCCAGCAGTTCAGGGGTTGGCCAGGGGAATGAGCAGTTCTTC. Translation gives CASSSGVGQGNEQFF. The chain uses TRBV12-3 or TRBV12-4 and TRBJ2-1; the D gene is possibly TRBD1 (6 bases). The CDR3 consists of 15 residues. The ends were cut back, 4 bases at V and 7 bases at J, with 17 bases in the middle.

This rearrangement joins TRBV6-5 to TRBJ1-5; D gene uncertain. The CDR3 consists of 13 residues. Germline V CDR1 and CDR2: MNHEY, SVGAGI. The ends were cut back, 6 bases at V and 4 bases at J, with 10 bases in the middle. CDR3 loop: CASSIGRNQPQHF. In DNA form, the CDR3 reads TGTGCCAGCAGCATCGGCCGTAATCAGCCCCAGCATTTT.

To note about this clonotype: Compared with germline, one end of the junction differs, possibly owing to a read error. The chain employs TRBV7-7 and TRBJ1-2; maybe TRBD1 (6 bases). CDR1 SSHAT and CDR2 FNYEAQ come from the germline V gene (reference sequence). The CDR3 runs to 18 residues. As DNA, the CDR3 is TGTGCTAGCAGCCGATTTACAGGGCCGGAAATAGCTAACTATGGCTACACCTTC. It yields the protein CASSRFTGPEIANYGYTF.

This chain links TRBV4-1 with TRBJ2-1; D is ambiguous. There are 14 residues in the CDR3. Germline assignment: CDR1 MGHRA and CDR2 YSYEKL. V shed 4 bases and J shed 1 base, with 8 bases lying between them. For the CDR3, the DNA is TGCGCCAGCAGCCTAGCACCTTCCTACAATGAGCAGTTCTTC. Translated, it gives CASSLAPSYNEQFF.

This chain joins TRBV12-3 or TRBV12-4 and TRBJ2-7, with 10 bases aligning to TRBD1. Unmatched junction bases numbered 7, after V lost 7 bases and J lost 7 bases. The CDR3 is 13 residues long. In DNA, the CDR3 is TGTGCCAGCACCGACAGGGGGCGGTTTGAGCAGTACTTC. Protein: CASTDRGRFEQYF.

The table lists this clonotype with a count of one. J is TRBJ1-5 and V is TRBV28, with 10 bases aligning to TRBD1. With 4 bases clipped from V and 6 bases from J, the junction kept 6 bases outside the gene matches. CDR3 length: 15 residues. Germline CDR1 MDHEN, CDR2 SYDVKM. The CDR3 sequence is CASSSDRGNAQPQHF. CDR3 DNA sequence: TGTGCCAGCAGTTCGGACAGGGGGAACGCTCAGCCCCAGCATTTT.

The CDR3, as DNA: TGCGCCAGCAGGGCAGGGGGTGGTGAAAAACTGTTTTTT. Amino acids: CASRAGGGEKLFF. The rearrangement uses TRBV4-1 and TRBJ1-4; TRBD1 aligns across 7 bases. V gave up 6 bases and J gave up 7 bases; unmatched junction bases: 5. CDR1 and CDR2 (germline): MGHRA, YSYEKL. This CDR3 spans 13 amino acids.

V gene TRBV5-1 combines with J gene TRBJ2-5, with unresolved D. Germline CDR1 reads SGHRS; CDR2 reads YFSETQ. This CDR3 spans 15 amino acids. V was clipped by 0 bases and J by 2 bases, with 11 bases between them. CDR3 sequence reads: CASSLDTGRQETQYF. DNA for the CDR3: TGCGCCAGCAGCTTGGACACGGGCCGTCAAGAGACCCAGTACTTC.

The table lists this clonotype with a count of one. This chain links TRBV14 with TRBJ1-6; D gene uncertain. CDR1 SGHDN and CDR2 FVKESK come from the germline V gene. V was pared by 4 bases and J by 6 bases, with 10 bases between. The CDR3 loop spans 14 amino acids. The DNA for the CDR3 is TGTGCCAGCAGCCGAAGTGCCACTAATTCACCCCTCCACTTT. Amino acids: CASSRSATNSPLHF.

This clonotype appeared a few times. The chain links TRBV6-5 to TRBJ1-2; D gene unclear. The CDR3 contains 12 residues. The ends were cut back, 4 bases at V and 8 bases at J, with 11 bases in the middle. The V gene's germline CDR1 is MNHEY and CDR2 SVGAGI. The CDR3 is CASSSISRGYTF. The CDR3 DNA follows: TGTGCCAGCAGTTCCATAAGCCGGGGCTACACCTTC.

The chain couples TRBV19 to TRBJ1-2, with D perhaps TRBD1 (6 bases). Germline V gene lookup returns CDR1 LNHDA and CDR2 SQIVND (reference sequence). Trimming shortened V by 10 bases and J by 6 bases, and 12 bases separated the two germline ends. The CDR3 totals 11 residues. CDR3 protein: CATLEGDGYTF. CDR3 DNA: TGTGCCACCTTGGAGGGGGATGGCTACACCTTC.